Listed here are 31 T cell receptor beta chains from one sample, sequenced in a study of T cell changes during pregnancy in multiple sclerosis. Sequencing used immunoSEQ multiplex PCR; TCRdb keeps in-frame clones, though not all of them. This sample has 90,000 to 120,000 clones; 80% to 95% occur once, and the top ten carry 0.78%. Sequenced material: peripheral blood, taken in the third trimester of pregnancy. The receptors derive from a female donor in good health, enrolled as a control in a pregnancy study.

The chain's CDR3 is CASSPGLNTEAFF. Written as DNA, the CDR3 is TGTGCCAGCTCACCCGGTCTAAACACTGAAGCTTTCTTT. The J gene is TRBJ1-1, the V gene TRBV18; D is unclear. Per the germline V gene, CDR1 is KGHSH and CDR2 is LQKENI. This CDR3 contains 13 residues. Trimming removed 3 bases from V and 2 bases from J, with 7 bases in between.

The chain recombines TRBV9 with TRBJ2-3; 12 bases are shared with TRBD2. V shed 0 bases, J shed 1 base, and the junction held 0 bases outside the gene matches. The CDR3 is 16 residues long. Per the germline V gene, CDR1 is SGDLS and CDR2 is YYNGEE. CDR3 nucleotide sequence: TGTGCCAGCAGCGTAGGACTAGCGGGAGGCACAGATACGCAGTATTTT. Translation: CASSVGLAGGTDTQYF.

The CDR3, as DNA: TGTGCCAGCAGCGTATCCCTAACGGGGGGCTATGGCTACACCTTC. Protein product: CASSVSLTGGYGYTF. This chain joins TRBV9 and TRBJ1-2; a possible D gene is TRBD1 (5 bases). This CDR3 region has 15 residues. V lost 1 base, J lost 4 bases, and 14 bases lay in between. Germline lookup yields CDR1 SGDLS and CDR2 YYNGEE.

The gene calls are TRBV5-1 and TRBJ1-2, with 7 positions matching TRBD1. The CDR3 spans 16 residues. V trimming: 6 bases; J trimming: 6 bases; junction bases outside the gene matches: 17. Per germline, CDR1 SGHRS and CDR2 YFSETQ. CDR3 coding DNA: TGCGCCAGCATCGACCAGCCCGGGCAGGGGGATCATGGCTACACCTTC. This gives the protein CASIDQPGQGDHGYTF. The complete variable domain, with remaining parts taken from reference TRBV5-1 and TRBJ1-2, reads KAGVTQTPRYLIKTRGQQVTLSCSPISGHRSVSWYQQTPGQGLQFLFEYFSETQRNKGNFPGRFSGRQFSNSRSEMNVSTLELGDSALYLCASIDQPGQGDHGYTFGSGTRLTVV.

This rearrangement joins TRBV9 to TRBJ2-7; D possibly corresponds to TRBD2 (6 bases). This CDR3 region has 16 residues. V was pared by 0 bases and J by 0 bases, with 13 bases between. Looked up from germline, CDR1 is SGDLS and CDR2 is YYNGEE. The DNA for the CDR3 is TGTGCCAGCAGCGTAGAAGTCGGGGGAAGCTCCTACGAGCAGTACTTC. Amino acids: CASSVEVGGSSYEQYF.

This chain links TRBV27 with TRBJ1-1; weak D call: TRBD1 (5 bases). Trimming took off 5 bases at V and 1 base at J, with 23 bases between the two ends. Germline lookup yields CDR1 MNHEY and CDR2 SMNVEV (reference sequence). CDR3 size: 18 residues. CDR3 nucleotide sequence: TGTGCCAGCAGTCCCTGGGCCCCCAGGGACTCAGGGAACACTGAAGCTTTCTTT. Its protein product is CASSPWAPRDSGNTEAFF.

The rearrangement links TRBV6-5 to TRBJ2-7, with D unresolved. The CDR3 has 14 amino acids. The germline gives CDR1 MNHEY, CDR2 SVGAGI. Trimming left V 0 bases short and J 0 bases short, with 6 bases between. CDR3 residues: CASSYSSYSYEQYF. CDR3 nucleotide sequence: TGTGCCAGCAGTTACTCTAGTTACTCCTACGAGCAGTACTTC.

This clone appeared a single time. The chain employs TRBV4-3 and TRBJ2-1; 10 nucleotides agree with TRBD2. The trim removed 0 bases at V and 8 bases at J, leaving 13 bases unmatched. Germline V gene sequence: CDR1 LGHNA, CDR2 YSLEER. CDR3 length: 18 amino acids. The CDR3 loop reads CASSQDHAAGGRWDEQFF. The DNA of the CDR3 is TGCGCCAGCAGCCAAGACCACGCAGCGGGGGGGAGGTGGGATGAGCAGTTCTTC.

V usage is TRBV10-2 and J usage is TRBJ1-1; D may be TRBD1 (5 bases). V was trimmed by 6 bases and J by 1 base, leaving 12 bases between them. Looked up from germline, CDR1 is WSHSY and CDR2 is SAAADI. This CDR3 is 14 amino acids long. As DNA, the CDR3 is TGCGCCAGCAGGGCCTGGGGGGGGAACACTGAAGCTTTCTTT. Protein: CASRAWGGNTEAFF.

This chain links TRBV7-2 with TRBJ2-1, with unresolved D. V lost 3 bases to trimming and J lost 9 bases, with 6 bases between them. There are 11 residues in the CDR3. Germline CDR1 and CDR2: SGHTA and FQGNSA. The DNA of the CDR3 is TGTGCCAGCAGCTTTTACGGTGAGCAGTTCTTC. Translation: CASSFYGEQFF.

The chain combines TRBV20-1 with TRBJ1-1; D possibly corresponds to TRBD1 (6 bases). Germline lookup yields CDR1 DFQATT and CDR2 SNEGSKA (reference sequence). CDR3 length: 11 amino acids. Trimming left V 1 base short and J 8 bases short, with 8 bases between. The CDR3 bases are TGCAGTGCTAGAGGGACAGCCGAAGCTTTCTTT. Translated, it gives CSARGTAEAFF.

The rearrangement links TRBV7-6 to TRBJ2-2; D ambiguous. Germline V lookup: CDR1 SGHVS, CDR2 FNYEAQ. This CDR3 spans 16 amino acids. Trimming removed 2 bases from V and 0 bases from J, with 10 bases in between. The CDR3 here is CASSLMRPSNTGELFF. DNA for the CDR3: TGTGCCAGCAGCTTAATGCGGCCGTCGAACACCGGGGAGCTGTTTTTT.

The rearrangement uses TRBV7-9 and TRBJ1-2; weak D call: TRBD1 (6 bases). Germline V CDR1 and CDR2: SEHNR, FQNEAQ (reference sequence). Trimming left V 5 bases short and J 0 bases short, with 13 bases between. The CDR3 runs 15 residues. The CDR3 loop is CASSQGQHANYGYTF. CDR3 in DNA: TGTGCCAGCAGCCAAGGACAGCACGCTAACTATGGCTACACCTTC.

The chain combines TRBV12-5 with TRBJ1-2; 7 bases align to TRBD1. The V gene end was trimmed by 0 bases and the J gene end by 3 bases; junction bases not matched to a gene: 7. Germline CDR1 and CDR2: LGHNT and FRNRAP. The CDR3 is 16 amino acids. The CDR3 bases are TGTGCTAGTGGTTTGGTACAGACAGGGAAGGACTATGGCTACACCTTC. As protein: CASGLVQTGKDYGYTF. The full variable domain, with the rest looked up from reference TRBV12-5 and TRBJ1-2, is DARVTQTPRHKVTEMGQEVTMRCQPILGHNTVFWYRQTMMQGLELLAYFRNRAPLDDSGMPKDRFSAEMPDATLATLKIQPSEPRDSAVYFCASGLVQTGKDYGYTFGSGTRLTVV.

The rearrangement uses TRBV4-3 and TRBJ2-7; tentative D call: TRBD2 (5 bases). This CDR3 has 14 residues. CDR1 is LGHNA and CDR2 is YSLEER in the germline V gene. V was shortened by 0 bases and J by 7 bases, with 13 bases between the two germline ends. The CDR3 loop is CASSQDADWGEQYF. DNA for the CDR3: TGCGCCAGCAGCCAAGACGCGGACTGGGGAGAGCAGTACTTC.

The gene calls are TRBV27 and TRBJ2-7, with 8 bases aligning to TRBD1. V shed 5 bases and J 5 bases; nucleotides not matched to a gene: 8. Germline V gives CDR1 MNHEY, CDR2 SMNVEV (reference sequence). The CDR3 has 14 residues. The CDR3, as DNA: TGTGCCAGCAGTCCCCAGGACAGGGCCAACGAGCAGTACTTC. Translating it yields CASSPQDRANEQYF.

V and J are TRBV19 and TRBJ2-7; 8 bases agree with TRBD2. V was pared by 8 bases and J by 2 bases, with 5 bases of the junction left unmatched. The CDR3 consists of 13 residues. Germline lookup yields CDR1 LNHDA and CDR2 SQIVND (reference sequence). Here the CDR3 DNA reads TGTGCCAGTTCCGGTAGCGGGGCCTACGAGCAGTACTTC. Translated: CASSGSGAYEQYF.

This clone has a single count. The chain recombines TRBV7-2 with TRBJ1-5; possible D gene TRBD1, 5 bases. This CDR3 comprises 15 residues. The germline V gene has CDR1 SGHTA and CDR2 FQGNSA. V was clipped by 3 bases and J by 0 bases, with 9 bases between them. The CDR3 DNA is TGTGCCAGCAGCTTTAGGGGATTTAGCAATCAGCCCCAGCATTTT. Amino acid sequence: CASSFRGFSNQPQHF.

CDR3 sequence: CASSPGGQGGDEQYF. For the CDR3, the DNA is TGTGCCAGCTCACCCGGAGGTCAGGGGGGTGACGAGCAGTACTTC. This chain links TRBV18 with TRBJ2-7; D perhaps matches TRBD1 (7 bases). Germline lookup yields CDR1 KGHSH and CDR2 LQKENI. V lost 3 bases, J lost 5 bases, and 17 bases lay in between. The CDR3 is 15 residues long.

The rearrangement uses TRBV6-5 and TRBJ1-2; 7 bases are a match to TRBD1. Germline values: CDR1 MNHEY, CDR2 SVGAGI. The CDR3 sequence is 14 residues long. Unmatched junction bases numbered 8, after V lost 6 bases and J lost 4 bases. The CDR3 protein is CASRRPGQFYGYTF. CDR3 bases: TGTGCCAGCAGACGCCCGGGACAGTTCTATGGCTACACCTTC.

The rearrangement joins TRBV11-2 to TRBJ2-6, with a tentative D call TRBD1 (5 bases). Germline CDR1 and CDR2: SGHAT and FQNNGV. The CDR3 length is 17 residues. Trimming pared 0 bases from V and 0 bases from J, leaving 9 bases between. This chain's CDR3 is CASSLEDGHSGANVLTF. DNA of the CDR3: TGTGCCAGCAGCTTAGAGGACGGACACTCTGGGGCCAACGTCCTGACTTTC.

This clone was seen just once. The CDR3 here is CASRRDRDYGYTF. The CDR3 DNA sequence: TGTGCCAGCAGGCGGGACAGGGACTATGGCTACACCTTC. The rearrangement joins TRBV27 to TRBJ1-2, with TRBD1 matching 9 bases. CDR1 is MNHEY and CDR2 is SMNVEV in the germline V gene (reference sequence). The V segment lost 6 bases and the J segment 3 bases; nucleotides outside the gene matches: 2. This CDR3 has 13 amino acids.

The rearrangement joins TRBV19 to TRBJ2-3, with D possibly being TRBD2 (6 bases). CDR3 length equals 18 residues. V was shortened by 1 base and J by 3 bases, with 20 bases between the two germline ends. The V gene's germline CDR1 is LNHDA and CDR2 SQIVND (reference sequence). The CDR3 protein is CASSIGLRRVIATDTQYF. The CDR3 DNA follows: TGTGCCAGTAGTATAGGGCTACGGAGGGTGATTGCGACAGATACGCAGTATTTT.

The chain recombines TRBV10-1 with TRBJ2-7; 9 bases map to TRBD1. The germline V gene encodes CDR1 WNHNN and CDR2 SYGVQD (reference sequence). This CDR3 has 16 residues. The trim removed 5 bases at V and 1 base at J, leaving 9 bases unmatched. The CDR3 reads CASSFCPGTGSYEQYF. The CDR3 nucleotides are TGCGCCAGCAGTTTCTGCCCCGGGACAGGGTCCTACGAGCAGTACTTC.

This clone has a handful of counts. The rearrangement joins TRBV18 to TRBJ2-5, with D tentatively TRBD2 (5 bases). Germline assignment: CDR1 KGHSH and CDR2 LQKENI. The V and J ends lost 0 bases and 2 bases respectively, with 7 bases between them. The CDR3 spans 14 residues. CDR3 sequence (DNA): TGTGCCAGCTCACCACCCATAGCGCAAGAGACCCAGTACTTC. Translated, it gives CASSPPIAQETQYF.

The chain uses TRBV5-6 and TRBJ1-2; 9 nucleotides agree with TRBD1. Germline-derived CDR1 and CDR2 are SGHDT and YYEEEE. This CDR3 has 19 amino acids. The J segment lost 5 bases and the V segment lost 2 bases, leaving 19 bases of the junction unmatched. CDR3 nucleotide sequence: TGTGCCAGCAGCTTCCTTACCCCAACCAGAAATGGACAGGGGTATGGCTACACCTTC. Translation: CASSFLTPTRNGQGYGYTF.

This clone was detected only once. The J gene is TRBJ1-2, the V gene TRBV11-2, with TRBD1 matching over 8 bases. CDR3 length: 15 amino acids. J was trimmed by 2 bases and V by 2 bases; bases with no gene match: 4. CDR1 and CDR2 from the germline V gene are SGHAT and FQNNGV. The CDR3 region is CASSLQGQANYGYTF. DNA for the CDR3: TGTGCCAGCAGCTTACAGGGACAGGCGAACTATGGCTACACCTTC. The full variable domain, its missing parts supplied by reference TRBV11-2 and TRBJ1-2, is EAGVAQSPRYKIIEKRQSVAFWCNPISGHATLYWYQQILGQGPKLLIQFQNNGVVDDSQLPKDRFSAERLKGVDSTLKIQPAKLEDSAVYLCASSLQGQANYGYTFGSGTRLTVV.

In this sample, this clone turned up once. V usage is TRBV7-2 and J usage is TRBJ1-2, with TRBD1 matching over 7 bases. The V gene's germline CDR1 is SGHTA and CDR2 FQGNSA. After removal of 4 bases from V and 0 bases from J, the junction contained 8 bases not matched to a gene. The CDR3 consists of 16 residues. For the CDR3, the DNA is TGTGCCAGCAGCTCGGCCTGGACAGGCTCTAACTATGGCTACACCTTC. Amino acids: CASSSAWTGSNYGYTF.

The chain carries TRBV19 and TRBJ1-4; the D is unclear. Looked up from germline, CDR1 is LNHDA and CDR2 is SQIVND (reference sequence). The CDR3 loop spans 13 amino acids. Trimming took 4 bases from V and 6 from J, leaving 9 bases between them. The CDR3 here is CASSTTADEKLFF. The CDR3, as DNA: TGTGCCAGTAGTACAACAGCGGATGAAAAACTGTTTTTT.

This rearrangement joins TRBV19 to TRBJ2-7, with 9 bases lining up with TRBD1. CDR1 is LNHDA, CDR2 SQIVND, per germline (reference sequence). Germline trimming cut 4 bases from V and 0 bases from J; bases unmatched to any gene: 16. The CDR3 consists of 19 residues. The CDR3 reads CASSTTSLSGTGYSYEQYF. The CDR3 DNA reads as TGTGCCAGTAGTACCACCTCTCTCTCCGGGACAGGGTACTCCTACGAGCAGTACTTC.

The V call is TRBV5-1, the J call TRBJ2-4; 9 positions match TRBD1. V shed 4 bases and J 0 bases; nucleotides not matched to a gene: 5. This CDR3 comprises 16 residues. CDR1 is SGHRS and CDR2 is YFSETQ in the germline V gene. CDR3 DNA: TGCGCCAGCAGCATCGACAGGGGGACAGCCAAAAACATTCAGTACTTC. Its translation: CASSIDRGTAKNIQYF.